A selection of T cell receptor beta chains follows, all from one sample in a study of blood T cell repertoires in COVID-19. The data were produced by immunoSEQ multiplex PCR, yet TCRdb's version contains in-frame clones alone and is incomplete. The sample has about 330,000 clones, almost 85% seen once. The sample taken for sequencing was peripheral blood. The receptors originated from a human donor in a cohort sampled during active COVID-19. The CDR3 runs from the conserved cysteine through the conserved F or W. The D gene is left open where the match is weak. Size is stated for part of the rows, as once, few or many counts, or as a class when the clone is expanded.

clone_size d_call j_call v_call cdr3_nt cdr3_aa
. TRBD2 TRBJ2-7 TRBV5-1 TGCGCCAGCAGCCGCTCCTTAGCGGGAAACTCCTACGAGCAGTACTTC CASSRSLAGNSYEQYF
. TRBD1 TRBJ1-6 TRBV19 TGTGCCAGTAGTCACATGGACAGGGCAAATTCACCCCTCCACTTT CASSHMDRANSPLHF
. TRBD2 TRBJ2-2 TRBV11-2 TGTGCCAGCAGCTCTCTAGCGGGGAAATCGAACACCGGGGAGCTGTTTTTT CASSSLAGKSNTGELFF
. . TRBJ1-1 TRBV2 TGTGCCAGCAGTGAAGATCTCGCCGGGAACACTGAAGCTTTCTTT CASSEDLAGNTEAFF
once . TRBJ1-5 TRBV2 TGTGCCAGCAGAAAAAATGAGGGAAATCAGCCCCAGCATTTT CASRKNEGNQPQHF
. TRBD1 TRBJ2-7 TRBV15 TGTGCCACCAGCAGAGAGGAGGTAATGCACAGGGGCTACGAGCAGTACTTC CATSREEVMHRGYEQYF
. TRBD1 TRBJ1-5 TRBV18 TGTGCCAGCTCAGTGGACAGGAACAATCAGCCCCAGCATTTT CASSVDRNNQPQHF
. . TRBJ2-1 TRBV5-4 TGTGCCAGCAGCTACAGCAGAAATGAGCAGTTCTTC CASSYSRNEQFF
. TRBD2 TRBJ2-1 TRBV20-1 TGCAGTGCTAGTGAGCTAGCGGGGGTCCCCGTCTACAATGAGCAGTTCTTC CSASELAGVPVYNEQFF
. . TRBJ2-1 TRBV7-9 TGTGCCATCCCGGACATGGACCGGAGCTCCTACAATGAGCAGTTCTTC CAIPDMDRSSYNEQFF
once TRBD2 TRBJ2-1 TRBV19 TGTGCCAGTAGTATCGGGGGACTAGCGATTTCTGAGCAGTTCTTC CASSIGGLAISEQFF
. TRBD1 TRBJ2-7 TRBV7-8 TGTGCCAGCAGCGGACGACAGGGGTCGGCCTCCTACGAGCAGTACTTC CASSGRQGSASYEQYF
. TRBD1 TRBJ2-2 TRBV10-1 TGCGCCAGCCGGGGACAGCAGCACACCGGGGAGCTGTTTTTT CASRGQQHTGELFF
. . TRBJ1-1 TRBV19 TGTGCCAGTAGTATTAAGAACACTGAAGCTTTCTTT CASSIKNTEAFF
. . TRBJ1-2 TRBV18 TGTGCCAGCTCACTCACAGGAGCCCGCTCTTCCTACACCTTC CASSLTGARSSYTF
. . TRBJ1-6 TRBV6-5 TGTGCCAGCACCGGGGTCTCCTATAATTCACCCCTCCACTTT CASTGVSYNSPLHF
. . TRBJ2-5 TRBV5-1 TGCGCCAGCAGCTTGACCCTCCTGGGCCGAGAGACCCAGTACTTC CASSLTLLGRETQYF
. . TRBJ2-7 TRBV10-3 TGTGCCATCAGTGCTGGCAGGGCCTCCTACGAGCAGTACTTC CAISAGRASYEQYF
. . TRBJ2-1 TRBV5-1 TGCGCCAGCAGCTGGGGCGGCCTAGGGTACAATGAGCAGTTCTTC CASSWGGLGYNEQFF
. TRBD1 TRBJ1-1 TRBV5-1 TGCGCCAGCAGCCTATTGGGACAGGGAACCCCTGAAGCTTTCTTT CASSLLGQGTPEAFF
. . TRBJ2-2 TRBV27 TGTGCCAGCAGCCTCGGACTTATGGTAGGGGAGCTGTTTTTT CASSLGLMVGELFF
. . TRBJ2-7 TRBV3-1/TRBV3-2 TGTGCCAGCAGCCAAGAAGGAGCGGACGAGCAGTACTTC CASSQEGADEQYF
. TRBD2 TRBJ2-1 TRBV24-1 TGTGCCACCAGTGACCCAGGGACTAGCGGCCGTCAGTTCTTC CATSDPGTSGRQFF
once . TRBJ2-2 TRBV20-1 TGCAGTGCTAGTGAGACAGACAACACCGGGGAGCTGTTTTTT CSASETDNTGELFF
few . TRBJ1-4 TRBV9 TGTGCCAGCAGCCAGAATCTGTGGAATGAAAAACTGTTTTTT CASSQNLWNEKLFF
. TRBD1 TRBJ1-1 TRBV11-2 TGTGCCAGCAGCTTAGTTTTTCGGGACAGGGACACGGGCACTGAAGCTTTCTTT CASSLVFRDRDTGTEAFF
. . TRBJ2-2 TRBV4-1 TGCGCCAGCAGCCAAGTCGCGACAGGGAACACCGGGGAGCTGTTTTTT CASSQVATGNTGELFF
. . TRBJ1-5 TRBV2 TGTGCCAGCAGTGGCGGAGAGAGGGGCAATCAGCCCCAGCATTTT CASSGGERGNQPQHF
. . TRBJ2-5 TRBV5-5 TGTGCCAGCAGCCCTAGGACAGTCCAAGAGACCCAGTACTTC CASSPRTVQETQYF
. . TRBJ2-1 TRBV7-9 TGTGCCAGCAGCTTAAGCCGGAGCTCCTACAATGAGCAGTTCTTC CASSLSRSSYNEQFF
. TRBD1 TRBJ1-1 TRBV5-6 TGTGCCAGCCAGGGGGGCACTGAAGCTTTCTTT CASQGGTEAFF
. . TRBJ1-1 TRBV14 TGTGCCAGCAGCCAAGGTCGAGGGAGAGCTTTCTTT CASSQGRGRAFF
. . TRBJ2-2 TRBV7-9 TGTGCCAGCAGCCCTCACGGGACTGTCACCGGGGAGCTGTTTTTT CASSPHGTVTGELFF
. . TRBJ2-5 TRBV5-4 TGTGCCAGCAGCTCCGGGGGTTCGTTCCAAGAGACCCAGTACTTC CASSSGGSFQETQYF
. . TRBJ1-1 TRBV29-1 TGCAGCGTCTATAACACTGAAGCTTTCTTT CSVYNTEAFF
. TRBD1 TRBJ2-7 TRBV14 TGTGCCAGCAGCCAAGATCTGGGACAGCCCCTGTTCGAGCAGTACTTC CASSQDLGQPLFEQYF
. . TRBJ2-3 TRBV2 TGTGCCAGCAGTGACCGTCCGCAGTATTTT CASSDRPQYF
few . TRBJ2-7 TRBV7-8 TGTGCCAGCAGCCTTCCTTCGGGACCGGGGGCCTACGAGCAGTACTTC CASSLPSGPGAYEQYF
once TRBD2 TRBJ2-3 TRBV5-4 TGTGCCAGCAGCTTGTGGACTAGCGGGGGGGGCGCAGATACGCAGTATTTT CASSLWTSGGGADTQYF
. . TRBJ2-6 TRBV19 TGTGCCAGTAGTCTTCGGGGTCATGGGGCCAACGTCCTGACTTTC CASSLRGHGANVLTF
once TRBD2 TRBJ2-7 TRBV3-1/TRBV3-2 TGTGCCAGCAGCCAGGGACTAGCGGCCCCGATAACCTACGAGCAGTACTTC CASSQGLAAPITYEQYF
. . TRBJ1-6 TRBV9 TGTGCCAGCAGCGCTAGGAGCTCCTATAATTCACCCCTCCACTTT CASSARSSYNSPLHF
. . TRBJ2-3 TRBV30 TGTGCCTGGTCCCCAGGCGATCTCACAGATACGCAGTATTTT CAWSPGDLTDTQYF
. TRBD1 TRBJ1-1 TRBV3-1/TRBV3-2 TGTGCCAGCAGCCCCTGGACAGGGAGTCGGACTGAAGCTTTCTTT CASSPWTGSRTEAFF
. . TRBJ1-1 TRBV10-3 TGTGCCATCGGGGGGACGGGAGAAACCACTGAAGCTTTCTTT CAIGGTGETTEAFF
. . TRBJ2-2 TRBV6-5 TGTGCCAGCAGTCCTCGACAGGGAGGTTACCGGGAGCTGTTTTTT CASSPRQGGYRELFF
. TRBD2 TRBJ2-7 TRBV18 TGTGCCAGCTCAAGCGGGGTAAGCTACGAGCAGTACTTC CASSSGVSYEQYF
. . TRBJ1-5 TRBV5-1 TGCGCCAGCAGCCCCATTGGGGGGTCTTTCAATCAGCCCCAGCATTTT CASSPIGGSFNQPQHF
. . TRBJ2-7 TRBV3-1/TRBV3-2 TGTGCCAGCAGCGCCGGACAGAAAAGGGACTACGAGCAGTACTTC CASSAGQKRDYEQYF
. . TRBJ1-6 TRBV5-1 TGCGCCAGCAGCGCCTCCAGGGTGGATTGGAATTCACCCCTCCACTTT CASSASRVDWNSPLHF
. . TRBJ1-3 TRBV12-3/TRBV12-4 TGTGCCAGCAGTTTGGCAGGGGACATATATTTT CASSLAGDIYF
. TRBD1 TRBJ2-2 TRBV7-6 TGTGCCAGCAGCTTGGGACAGGGGGCAGGCACCGGGGAGCTGTTTTTT CASSLGQGAGTGELFF
. . TRBJ1-2 TRBV19 TGTGCCAGTAGTATAGACCAGGGGCGCGCCTATGGCTACACCTTC CASSIDQGRAYGYTF
. . TRBJ1-2 TRBV24-1 TGTGCCACCAGTGATTTCCGGGGGGCGGAAGGCTACACCTTC CATSDFRGAEGYTF
. . TRBJ2-5 TRBV18 TGTGCCAGCTCAAGGGGGACGGTAGCAAAAGAGACCCAGTACTTC CASSRGTVAKETQYF
few TRBD1 TRBJ2-7 TRBV27 TGTGCCAGTAAAGAGTACAGGGGAATGGGCTACGAGCAGTACTTC CASKEYRGMGYEQYF
. TRBD1 TRBJ1-1 TRBV2 TGTGCCAGCGCGAACGGACAGGGAAGAGGAGCTTTCTTT CASANGQGRGAFF